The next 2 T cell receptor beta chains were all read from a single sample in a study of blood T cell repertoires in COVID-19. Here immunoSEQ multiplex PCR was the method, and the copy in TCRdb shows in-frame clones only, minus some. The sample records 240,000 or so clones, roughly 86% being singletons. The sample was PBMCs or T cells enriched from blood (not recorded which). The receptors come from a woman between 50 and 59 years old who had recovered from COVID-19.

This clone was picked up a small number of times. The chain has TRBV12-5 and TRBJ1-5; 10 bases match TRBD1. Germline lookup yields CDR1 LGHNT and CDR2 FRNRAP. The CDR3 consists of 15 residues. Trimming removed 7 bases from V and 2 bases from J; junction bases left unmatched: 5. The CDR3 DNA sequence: TGTGCTAGTGCTTCCGGGACAGGGGGCAATCAGCCCCAGCATTTT. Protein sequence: CASASGTGGNQPQHF.

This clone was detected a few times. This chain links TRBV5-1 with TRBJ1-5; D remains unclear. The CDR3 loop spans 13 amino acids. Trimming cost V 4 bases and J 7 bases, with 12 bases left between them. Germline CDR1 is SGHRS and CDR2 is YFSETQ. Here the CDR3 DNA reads TGCGCCAGCAGCCGAAGGACTGGCCAGCCCCAGCATTTT. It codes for CASSRRTGQPQHF.